Presented here are 9 T cell receptor beta chains from one specimen sequenced in a study of blood T cell repertoires in COVID-19. Using immunoSEQ multiplex PCR, the repertoire was profiled, and TCRdb retains in-frame clones only, with some absent. The sample consists of more than 90,000 clones, about 88% of them appearing once. Sequencing was done on a sample of peripheral blood. The receptors shown here come from a man aged 40-55 years with acute or convalescent COVID-19.

The V gene is TRBV18, the J gene TRBJ2-1; TRBD2 matches 9 bases. The length of the CDR3 is 16 residues. Trimming at V came to 0 bases and at J to 7 bases, leaving 7 bases not matched to a gene. Germline V lookup: CDR1 KGHSH, CDR2 LQKENI. This CDR3 reads CASSPPSGSQNNEQFF. The CDR3 DNA sequence: TGTGCCAGCTCACCACCTAGCGGGAGCCAAAATAATGAGCAGTTCTTC. The complete variable domain, with remaining parts taken from reference TRBV18 and TRBJ2-1, reads NAGVMQNPRHLVRRRGQEARLRCSPMKGHSHVYWYRQLPEEGLKFMVYLQKENIIDESGMPKERFSAEFPKEGPSILRIQQVVRGDSAAYFCASSPPSGSQNNEQFFGPGTRLTVL.

The rearrangement uses TRBV6-5 and TRBJ2-5; tentative D call: TRBD1 (7 bases). The CDR3 is made up of 15 amino acids. Between the trimmed V and J ends, which lost 5 bases and 1 base, there was a span of 14 bases. The germline V gene encodes CDR1 MNHEY and CDR2 SVGAGI. CDR3 bases: TGTGCCAGCAGTCAACGACAGGGACTCCAAGAGACCCAGTACTTC. It encodes CASSQRQGLQETQYF.

The CDR3 coding sequence is TGTGCCAGCAGTCTACAGGGTAGGGGCGGTGGCTACACCTTC. The encoded protein is CASSLQGRGGGYTF. The chain couples TRBV6-6 to TRBJ1-2, with TRBD1 as a possible D gene (6 bases). Trimming took 5 bases from V and 7 from J, leaving 17 bases between them. The germline V gene has CDR1 MNHNY and CDR2 SVGAGI (reference sequence). This CDR3 spans 14 amino acids.

The chain joins TRBV29-1 to TRBJ1-1; D is ambiguous. This CDR3 has 11 amino acids. Trimming took off 7 bases at V and 1 base at J, with 7 bases between the two ends. CDR1 is SQVTM and CDR2 is ANQGSEA in the germline V gene. The CDR3 nucleotides are TGCAGCGCAACAGAGAACACTGAAGCTTTCTTT. Protein: CSATENTEAFF.

As to this clone: The same CDR3 can be traced to other DNA sequences in this sample. V usage is TRBV12-3 or TRBV12-4 and J usage is TRBJ2-1; D not resolved. V was trimmed by 2 bases and J by 6 bases, leaving 2 bases between them. The CDR3 runs 11 residues. The DNA for the CDR3 is TGTGCCAGCAGTTTACGCAATGAGCAGTTCTTC. It codes for CASSLRNEQFF.

This clone was seen a single time. The rearrangement uses TRBV7-9 and TRBJ2-7; D may be TRBD1 (5 bases). The V gene lost 7 bases and the J gene lost 3 bases, with 10 bases spanning the gap. Germline CDR1 SEHNR, CDR2 FQNEAQ (reference sequence). This CDR3 has 12 residues. The CDR3 is CASTLDSYEQYF. For the CDR3, the DNA is TGTGCCAGCACCCTCGACAGCTACGAGCAGTACTTC.

This clone was detected once. The V gene is TRBV3-1 (or the pseudogene TRBV3-2), the J gene TRBJ2-7; 7 bases line up with TRBD1. Germline V gene sequence: CDR1 LGHDT, CDR2 YNNKEL (reference sequence). The CDR3 is 14 amino acids. Unmatched junction bases numbered 5, after V lost 4 bases and J lost 2 bases. The CDR3 DNA is TGTGCCAGCAGCCCGTACAGGGGAACCTACGAGCAGTACTTC. Translating gives CASSPYRGTYEQYF.

The J gene is TRBJ1-2, the V gene TRBV7-9, with 9 bases identical to TRBD1. Germline V gives CDR1 SEHNR, CDR2 FQNEAQ (reference sequence). The length of the CDR3 is 15 residues. V trimming: 5 bases; J trimming: 9 bases; junction bases outside the gene matches: 13. The CDR3, as DNA: TGTGCCAGCAGCCCGCAGGGGACAGGGATTTTTAGCTACACCTTC. It specifies CASSPQGTGIFSYTF. Using reference TRBV7-9 and TRBJ1-2 for the parts outside the CDR3, the full variable domain is DTGVSQNPRHKITKRGQNVTFRCDPISEHNRLYWYRQTLGQGPEFLTYFQNEAQLEKSRLLSDRFSAERPKGSFSTLEIQRTEQGDSAMYLCASSPQGTGIFSYTFGSGTRLTVV.

The chain has TRBV9 and TRBJ1-6; tentative D call: TRBD1 (5 bases). The germline V and J ends were trimmed by 2 bases and 10 bases, with 19 bases remaining between them. The CDR3 covers 16 residues. CDR1 and CDR2 from the germline V gene are SGDLS and YYNGEE. The CDR3 nucleotides are TGTGCCAGCAGCGTGGGGGGAGGATGGGTAAGCTCACCCCTCCACTTT. It is translated as CASSVGGGWVSSPLHF.